Below, 5 T cell receptor beta chains from the same sample are listed, as sequenced in a study of blood T cell repertoires in COVID-19. Clones were read by immunoSEQ multiplex PCR, and TCRdb kept only the in-frame ones, dropping some. Of about 250,000 clones detected, around 90% appear once; the ten largest clones hold around 3.3%. The specimen was peripheral blood. The receptor source for this set is a man younger than 35 with active or convalescent COVID-19.

The chain joins TRBV5-4 to TRBJ2-6, with D uncertain. V lost 0 bases and J lost 0, with 7 bases in between. Germline V gene lookup returns CDR1 SGHNT and CDR2 YYREEE (reference sequence). The CDR3 is 16 residues long. CDR3 in DNA: TGTGCCAGCAGCTTGGGACTTAGCTCTGGGGCCAACGTCCTGACTTTC. Protein sequence: CASSLGLSSGANVLTF.

The chain recombines TRBV28 with TRBJ1-5; possibly TRBD1 for D (6 bases). Trimming removed 7 bases at V and 3 bases at J, with 22 bases between. The CDR3 covers 17 residues. Germline values: CDR1 MDHEN, CDR2 SYDVKM. Here the CDR3 DNA reads TGTGCCAGCACTCCGCCCCCCGACAGGAATTACAATCAGCCCCAGCATTTT. Its protein is CASTPPPDRNYNQPQHF. The full variable domain, with the rest looked up from reference TRBV28 and TRBJ1-5, is DVKVTQSSRYLVKRTGEKVFLECVQDMDHENMFWYRQDPGLGLRLIYFSYDVKMKEKGDIPEGYSVSREKKERFSLILESASTNQTSMYLCASTPPPDRNYNQPQHFGDGTRLSIL.

The J gene is TRBJ1-2, the V gene TRBV5-8; D call uncertain. Germline CDR1 SGHTS, CDR2 YDEGEE. Trimming pared 4 bases from V and 2 bases from J, leaving 6 bases between. This CDR3 spans 12 amino acids. The CDR3 region has the DNA TGTGCCAGCAGCCCACTGAACTATGGCTACACCTTC. Amino acids: CASSPLNYGYTF.

V usage is TRBV6-2 or TRBV6-3 and J usage is TRBJ2-2, with D possibly matching TRBD2 (5 bases). The germline V and J ends were trimmed by 2 bases and 6 bases, with 13 bases remaining between them. The CDR3 is 15 residues long. Germline V gene data show CDR1 as MNHEY and CDR2 as SVGEGT. The CDR3 DNA is TGTGCCAGCAGTTACCGGCCCCCCGGGGCCGGGGAGCTGTTTTTT. Translated, it gives CASSYRPPGAGELFF.

This clone was detected only once. The genes are TRBV27 and TRBJ2-1; 8 bases agree with TRBD2. CDR1 MNHEY and CDR2 SMNVEV come from the germline V gene (reference sequence). The CDR3 covers 15 residues. The V segment lost 3 bases and the J segment 5 bases; nucleotides outside the gene matches: 6. The CDR3 DNA sequence: TGTGCCAGCAGTTTGGTCAGCGGGAGACACAATGAGCAGTTCTTC. Its translation: CASSLVSGRHNEQFF.